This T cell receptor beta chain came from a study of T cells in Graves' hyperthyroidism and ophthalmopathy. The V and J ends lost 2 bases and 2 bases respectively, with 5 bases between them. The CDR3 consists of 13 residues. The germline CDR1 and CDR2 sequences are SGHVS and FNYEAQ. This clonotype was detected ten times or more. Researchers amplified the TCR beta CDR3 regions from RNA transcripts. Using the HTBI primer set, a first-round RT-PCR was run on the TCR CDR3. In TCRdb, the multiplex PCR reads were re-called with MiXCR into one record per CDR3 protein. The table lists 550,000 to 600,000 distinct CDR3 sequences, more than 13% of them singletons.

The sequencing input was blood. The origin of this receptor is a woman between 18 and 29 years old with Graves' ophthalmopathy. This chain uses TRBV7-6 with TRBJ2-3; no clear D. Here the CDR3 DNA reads TGTGCCAGCAGCTTACCACCCACAGATACGCAGTATTTT. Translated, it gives CASSLPPTDTQYF.